This T cell receptor beta chain was sequenced for a study of blood T cell repertoires in COVID-19. With 7 bases removed from V and 5 bases from J, the gap between germline ends came to 24 bases. CDR1 and CDR2 (germline): LNHNV, YYDKDF (reference sequence). The length of the CDR3 is 17 residues. TCRdb's copy holds only in-frame clones and misses some; the assay was immunoSEQ multiplex PCR. The data contain approximately 160,000 clones, 84% of them seen just once; the ten biggest clones take up 12% to 15%. The chain is built from TRBV15 and TRBJ1-5, with D perhaps matching TRBD1 (5 bases). This sequence was found in a man younger than 30 with active or convalescent COVID-19. Sequencing used peripheral blood. CDR3 DNA sequence: TGTGCCACCAACATGGAGGCCAGACCCGGGGGTGATCAGCCCCAGCATTTT. It codes for CATNMEARPGGDQPQHF. The full variable domain, in which reference TRBV15 and TRBJ1-5 provide the parts outside the CDR3, is DAMVIQNPRYQVTQFGKPVTLSCSQTLNHNVMYWYQQKSSQAPKLLFHYYDKDFNNEADTPDNFQSRRPNTSFCFLDIRSPGLGDTAMYLCATNMEARPGGDQPQHFGDGTRLSIL.